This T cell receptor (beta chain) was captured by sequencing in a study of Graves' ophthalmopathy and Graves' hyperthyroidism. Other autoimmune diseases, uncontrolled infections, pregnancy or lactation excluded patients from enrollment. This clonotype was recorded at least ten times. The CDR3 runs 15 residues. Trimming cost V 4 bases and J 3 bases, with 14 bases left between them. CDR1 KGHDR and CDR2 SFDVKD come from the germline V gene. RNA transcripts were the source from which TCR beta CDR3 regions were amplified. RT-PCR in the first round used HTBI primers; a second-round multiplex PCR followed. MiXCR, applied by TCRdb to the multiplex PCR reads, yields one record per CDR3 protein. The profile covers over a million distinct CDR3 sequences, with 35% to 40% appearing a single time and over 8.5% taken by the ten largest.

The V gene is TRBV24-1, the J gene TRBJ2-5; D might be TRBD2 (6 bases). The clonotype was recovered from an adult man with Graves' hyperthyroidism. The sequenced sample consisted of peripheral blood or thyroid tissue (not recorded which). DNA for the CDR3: TGTGCCACCAGTGACCCGACGGGGGTAAAAGAGACCCAGTACTTC. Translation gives CATSDPTGVKETQYF.